This is a list of T cell receptor beta chains from one sample in a study of Ad26.COV2.S vaccination and SARS-CoV-2 variants. Sequenced by immunoSEQ multiplex PCR; TCRdb stores in-frame clones only, minus some. The sample consists of under 550,000 clones, roughly 88% of them appearing once. This specimen was peripheral blood, taken in a trial of Ad26.COV2.S vaccine versus placebo. These receptors were taken from a person between 18 and 59 years old who received the Ad26.COV2.S COVID-19 vaccine or a placebo. CDR3s include the opening cysteine and the closing phenylalanine or tryptophan. Each record gives: J gene, clone size, D gene, V gene, CDR3 protein, CDR3 DNA. D genes are given only for firm matches. Size is omitted from some rows. Given values are once, few, many or a class for expanded clones.

j_gene: TRBJ1-5
abundance: .
d_gene: .
v_gene: TRBV6-5
CDR3aa: CASKNGAGQPQHF
CDR3nt: TGTGCCAGCAAAAACGGGGCGGGTCAGCCCCAGCATTTT

j_gene: TRBJ1-6
abundance: .
d_gene: .
v_gene: TRBV18
CDR3aa: CASSPKGSYNSPLHF
CDR3nt: TGTGCCAGCTCACCAAAAGGCTCCTATAATTCACCCCTCCACTTT

j_gene: TRBJ2-7
abundance: .
d_gene: .
v_gene: TRBV19
CDR3aa: CASRIGSRGGGEQYF
CDR3nt: TGTGCCAGTAGAATCGGATCCAGGGGGGGTGGCGAGCAGTACTTC

j_gene: TRBJ1-2
abundance: .
d_gene: .
v_gene: TRBV5-1
CDR3aa: CASSPGSNYGYTF
CDR3nt: TGCGCCAGCAGCCCCGGTTCTAACTATGGCTACACCTTC

j_gene: TRBJ2-5
abundance: .
d_gene: .
v_gene: TRBV18
CDR3aa: CASSPPFPGGGEQETQYF
CDR3nt: TGTGCCAGCTCACCACCCTTTCCCGGGGGCGGGGAACAAGAGACCCAGTACTTC

j_gene: TRBJ2-3
abundance: .
d_gene: .
v_gene: TRBV6-5
CDR3aa: CASRRGRGDTQYF
CDR3nt: TGTGCCAGTCGGAGGGGGCGAGGAGATACGCAGTATTTT

j_gene: TRBJ2-1
abundance: .
d_gene: .
v_gene: TRBV25-1
CDR3aa: CASSHFSGPDYNEQFF
CDR3nt: .

j_gene: TRBJ1-5
abundance: .
d_gene: TRBD1
v_gene: TRBV3-1/TRBV3-2
CDR3aa: CASSPGQGGPQHF
CDR3nt: TGTGCCAGCAGCCCCGGACAGGGTGGGCCCCAGCATTTT

j_gene: TRBJ2-1
abundance: .
d_gene: TRBD1
v_gene: TRBV9
CDR3aa: CASSVVGTGAEQFF
CDR3nt: TGTGCCAGCAGCGTAGTTGGGACAGGGGCGGAGCAGTTCTTC

j_gene: TRBJ2-5
abundance: .
d_gene: .
v_gene: TRBV6-5
CDR3aa: CASRIGGQETQYF
CDR3nt: TGTGCCAGCAGGATAGGAGGACAAGAGACCCAGTACTTC

j_gene: TRBJ2-3
abundance: once
d_gene: .
v_gene: TRBV7-9
CDR3aa: CASNNPRSSAGASWDTQYF
CDR3nt: TGTGCCAGCAACAACCCTAGGTCGTCGGCGGGGGCGTCTTGGGATACGCAGTATTTT

j_gene: TRBJ1-5
abundance: .
d_gene: TRBD1
v_gene: TRBV28
CDR3aa: CASSPGTGPQPQHF
CDR3nt: TGTGCCAGCAGCCCAGGGACAGGGCCCCAGCCCCAGCATTTT

j_gene: TRBJ2-5
abundance: .
d_gene: TRBD2
v_gene: TRBV3-1/TRBV3-2
CDR3aa: CASSQTTGGTQYF
CDR3nt: TGTGCCAGCAGCCAGACAACGGGGGGGACCCAGTACTTC

j_gene: TRBJ1-3
abundance: .
d_gene: .
v_gene: TRBV6-6
CDR3aa: CASSSFRGGTSSSGNTIYF
CDR3nt: TGTGCCAGCAGCTCGTTTCGAGGCGGGACTTCAAGCTCTGGAAACACCATATATTTT

j_gene: TRBJ1-2
abundance: few
d_gene: .
v_gene: TRBV2
CDR3aa: CASRGVFYGYTF
CDR3nt: TGTGCCAGCAGGGGAGTGTTCTATGGCTACACCTTC

j_gene: TRBJ1-5
abundance: .
d_gene: .
v_gene: TRBV19
CDR3aa: CASSIQGTANQPQHF
CDR3nt: TGTGCCAGTAGTATTCAGGGGACCGCGAATCAGCCCCAGCATTTT

j_gene: TRBJ1-4
abundance: .
d_gene: TRBD1
v_gene: TRBV10-2
CDR3aa: CASRDRVAEKLFF
CDR3nt: TGCGCCAGCAGAGACAGGGTGGCTGAAAAACTGTTTTTT

j_gene: TRBJ1-1
abundance: .
d_gene: .
v_gene: TRBV19
CDR3aa: CASSSDRANTEAFF
CDR3nt: TGTGCCAGTAGTAGTGACCGGGCGAACACTGAAGCTTTCTTT

j_gene: TRBJ2-7
abundance: .
d_gene: .
v_gene: TRBV7-2
CDR3aa: CASSSAVGGAYEQYF
CDR3nt: TGTGCCAGCAGCTCAGCGGTAGGGGGAGCCTACGAGCAGTACTTC

j_gene: TRBJ1-2
abundance: .
d_gene: .
v_gene: TRBV4-2
CDR3aa: CASSQEASNYGYTF
CDR3nt: TGTGCCAGCAGCCAAGAGGCCAGTAACTATGGCTACACCTTC

j_gene: TRBJ2-3
abundance: .
d_gene: .
v_gene: TRBV5-4
CDR3aa: CASSLFGGSGAQYF
CDR3nt: TGTGCCAGCAGCTTGTTCGGCGGTAGCGGTGCGCAGTATTTT

j_gene: TRBJ1-5
abundance: once
d_gene: .
v_gene: TRBV12-3/TRBV12-4
CDR3aa: CASSLEVGQPQHF
CDR3nt: TGTGCCAGCAGTTTAGAGGTGGGACAGCCCCAGCATTTT

j_gene: TRBJ2-2
abundance: .
d_gene: TRBD1
v_gene: TRBV6-6
CDR3aa: CASSRYGTGGRDTGELFF
CDR3nt: TGTGCCAGCAGCCGATATGGGACAGGGGGCAGGGACACCGGGGAGCTGTTTTTT

j_gene: TRBJ1-2
abundance: .
d_gene: TRBD1
v_gene: TRBV19
CDR3aa: CASSPRDRGRKLYGYTF
CDR3nt: TGTGCCAGTAGTCCCAGGGACAGGGGAAGAAAGTTATATGGCTACACCTTC

j_gene: TRBJ1-1
abundance: .
d_gene: .
v_gene: TRBV7-9
CDR3aa: CASSAEVAFF
CDR3nt: TGTGCCAGCAGCGCCGAAGTTGCTTTCTTT

j_gene: TRBJ2-1
abundance: .
d_gene: TRBD1
v_gene: TRBV29-1
CDR3aa: CSAVDRTYNEQFF
CDR3nt: TGCAGCGCCGTGGACAGGACCTACAATGAGCAGTTCTTC

j_gene: TRBJ1-4
abundance: .
d_gene: .
v_gene: TRBV10-3
CDR3aa: CAISRDKSSDEKLFF
CDR3nt: TGTGCCATCAGTAGGGACAAATCCTCGGATGAAAAACTGTTTTTT

j_gene: TRBJ1-5
abundance: .
d_gene: .
v_gene: TRBV7-2
CDR3aa: CASSSGPSNQPQHF
CDR3nt: TGTGCCAGCAGCTCGGGGCCCTCCAATCAGCCCCAGCATTTT

j_gene: TRBJ2-2
abundance: .
d_gene: TRBD1
v_gene: TRBV28
CDR3aa: CATGQINTGELFF
CDR3nt: TGTGCCACGGGACAGATTAACACCGGGGAGCTGTTTTTT

j_gene: TRBJ1-1
abundance: .
d_gene: TRBD1
v_gene: TRBV15
CDR3aa: CAISRGLGTEAFF
CDR3nt: TGTGCCATTTCCAGGGGGCTCGGCACTGAAGCTTTCTTT

j_gene: TRBJ2-7
abundance: .
d_gene: .
v_gene: TRBV24-1
CDR3aa: CATAETGTSSYEQYF
CDR3nt: TGTGCCACCGCGGAGACCGGTACTAGCTCCTACGAGCAGTACTTC

j_gene: TRBJ2-1
abundance: .
d_gene: .
v_gene: TRBV4-3
CDR3aa: CASSQAINAATYNEQFF
CDR3nt: TGCGCCAGCAGCCAAGCGATTAATGCTGCCACCTACAATGAGCAGTTCTTC

j_gene: TRBJ2-3
abundance: .
d_gene: .
v_gene: TRBV7-9
CDR3aa: CASSSSTDTQYF
CDR3nt: TGTGCCAGCAGCTCTAGCACAGATACGCAGTATTTT

j_gene: TRBJ1-3
abundance: .
d_gene: .
v_gene: TRBV18
CDR3aa: CASSPPSGAAGNTIYF
CDR3nt: TGTGCCAGCTCACCACCCTCGGGGGCTGCTGGAAACACCATATATTTT

j_gene: TRBJ2-5
abundance: .
d_gene: TRBD1
v_gene: TRBV5-6
CDR3aa: CASSLVDRVQETQYF
CDR3nt: TGTGCCAGCAGCTTGGTGGACAGGGTCCAAGAGACCCAGTACTTC

j_gene: TRBJ2-7
abundance: few
d_gene: .
v_gene: TRBV9
CDR3aa: CASSVGLGLYEQYF
CDR3nt: TGTGCCAGCAGCGTAGGGCTAGGGCTCTACGAGCAGTACTTC

j_gene: TRBJ2-7
abundance: .
d_gene: TRBD1
v_gene: TRBV28
CDR3aa: CASSSYRGSYEQYF
CDR3nt: TGTGCCAGCAGTTCGTACAGGGGCTCCTACGAGCAGTACTTC

j_gene: TRBJ2-1
abundance: .
d_gene: .
v_gene: TRBV7-3
CDR3aa: CASSFQPGDEQFF
CDR3nt: TGTGCCAGCAGCTTTCAACCTGGGGATGAGCAGTTCTTC

j_gene: TRBJ2-5
abundance: .
d_gene: .
v_gene: TRBV30
CDR3aa: CAWSAAGKTQYF
CDR3nt: TGTGCCTGGAGTGCCGCAGGGAAGACCCAGTACTTC

j_gene: TRBJ2-1
abundance: .
d_gene: TRBD2
v_gene: TRBV7-3
CDR3aa: CASSFGGAPYNEQFF
CDR3nt: TGTGCCAGCAGCTTCGGGGGGGCGCCTTACAATGAGCAGTTCTTC

j_gene: TRBJ1-3
abundance: .
d_gene: .
v_gene: TRBV4-3
CDR3aa: CASSQDLFGTRNTIYF
CDR3nt: TGCGCCAGCAGCCAAGATCTCTTTGGGACAAGGAACACCATATATTTT

j_gene: TRBJ1-5
abundance: once
d_gene: .
v_gene: TRBV19
CDR3aa: CASSIGGQPNQPQHF
CDR3nt: TGTGCCAGTAGTATAGGTGGACAGCCTAATCAGCCCCAGCATTTT

j_gene: TRBJ1-5
abundance: .
d_gene: .
v_gene: TRBV3-1/TRBV3-2
CDR3aa: CASSRGTVSNQPQHF
CDR3nt: TGTGCCAGCAGCAGGGGGACGGTCAGCAATCAGCCCCAGCATTTT

j_gene: TRBJ2-1
abundance: .
d_gene: TRBD2
v_gene: TRBV3-1/TRBV3-2
CDR3aa: CASSQRLGGGGDNEQFF
CDR3nt: TGTGCCAGCAGCCAACGGCTCGGTGGCGGGGGGGACAATGAGCAGTTCTTC

j_gene: TRBJ2-3
abundance: .
d_gene: .
v_gene: TRBV15
CDR3aa: CATSRDLGRGRGYTDTQYF
CDR3nt: TGTGCCACCAGCAGAGATTTGGGCAGGGGGCGGGGGTACACAGATACGCAGTATTTT

j_gene: TRBJ2-1
abundance: .
d_gene: .
v_gene: TRBV2
CDR3aa: CASSGQYNEQFF
CDR3nt: TGTGCCAGCAGTGGGCAGTACAATGAGCAGTTCTTC

j_gene: TRBJ1-5
abundance: .
d_gene: TRBD1
v_gene: TRBV27
CDR3aa: CASSWTGSNQPQHF
CDR3nt: TGTGCCAGCAGTTGGACAGGGAGCAATCAGCCCCAGCATTTT

j_gene: TRBJ2-3
abundance: .
d_gene: TRBD1
v_gene: TRBV5-5
CDR3aa: CASSFETGRPDTQYF
CDR3nt: TGTGCCAGCAGCTTTGAGACAGGGCGCCCAGATACGCAGTATTTT

j_gene: TRBJ2-1
abundance: .
d_gene: .
v_gene: TRBV2
CDR3aa: CASSEADLGLYNEQFF
CDR3nt: TGTGCCAGCAGTGAAGCGGATTTAGGACTCTACAATGAGCAGTTCTTC

j_gene: TRBJ2-5
abundance: .
d_gene: .
v_gene: TRBV30
CDR3aa: CAWSVKGETQYF
CDR3nt: TGTGCCTGGAGTGTCAAGGGGGAGACCCAGTACTTC

j_gene: TRBJ2-3
abundance: .
d_gene: .
v_gene: TRBV30
CDR3aa: CAWAGITDTQYF
CDR3nt: TGTGCCTGGGCGGGGATAACAGATACGCAGTATTTT

j_gene: TRBJ1-2
abundance: once
d_gene: .
v_gene: TRBV28
CDR3aa: CASSFRPKLGGYTF
CDR3nt: TGTGCCAGCAGTTTCCGGCCCAAGTTGGGTGGCTACACCTTC

j_gene: TRBJ2-3
abundance: .
d_gene: .
v_gene: TRBV5-1
CDR3aa: CASSLGVPDTQYF
CDR3nt: TGCGCCAGCAGCTTGGGGGTCCCGGATACGCAGTATTTT

j_gene: TRBJ1-1
abundance: few
d_gene: TRBD1
v_gene: TRBV10-3
CDR3aa: CAIRDRENTEAFF
CDR3nt: TGTGCCATCAGGGACAGGGAGAACACTGAAGCTTTCTTT

j_gene: TRBJ2-5
abundance: .
d_gene: .
v_gene: TRBV6-1
CDR3aa: CASSESIKETQYF
CDR3nt: TGTGCCAGCAGTGAAAGCATAAAAGAGACCCAGTACTTC